Following are 8 T cell receptor beta chains from one sample sequenced in a study. From the 5' RACE reads, TCRdb called clonotypes with MiXCR, one entry per CDR3 protein. The table includes 55,000 to 80,000 distinct CDR3 sequences, approximately 23% detected once. Sequencing input: memory CD4+ T cells sorted from a lymph node. Subset specified: memory CD4+ T cells, CD4+CD45RO+CD25-. The receptors originated from a female donor with breast cancer.

This clonotype was observed a handful of times. This chain links TRBV5-1 with TRBJ2-1; D is ambiguous. The CDR3 is made up of 12 amino acids. V was clipped by 0 bases and J by 9 bases, with 7 bases between them. Germline values: CDR1 SGHRS, CDR2 YFSETQ. The CDR3 loop reads CASSLVVTEQFF. The CDR3 DNA reads TGCGCCAGCAGCTTGGTAGTCACTGAGCAGTTCTTC.

This chain joins TRBV28 and TRBJ2-7; TRBD2 matches at 8 bases. The ends lost 6 bases at V and 3 bases at J; junction bases unmatched: 10. Looked up from germline, CDR1 is MDHEN and CDR2 is SYDVKM. CDR3 length: 15 amino acids. The CDR3 region is CASRGWSGGGYEQYF. In DNA, the CDR3 is TGTGCCAGCAGGGGATGGTCGGGAGGGGGCTACGAGCAGTACTTC.

V is TRBV19 and J is TRBJ2-2; 14 bases are shared with TRBD2. The germline V gene has CDR1 LNHDA and CDR2 SQIVND (reference sequence). This CDR3 is built from 18 residues. Trimming at V came to 5 bases and at J to 5 bases, leaving 10 bases not matched to a gene. The CDR3 reads CASSRLGLAGGSTGELFF. In DNA form, the CDR3 reads TGTGCCAGTAGTCGACTCGGACTAGCGGGAGGTAGTACCGGGGAGCTGTTTTTT.

This clonotype came up a few times. The chain has TRBV20-1 and TRBJ2-1; 10 bases match TRBD2. The germline gives CDR1 DFQATT, CDR2 SNEGSKA (reference sequence). Unmatched junction bases numbered 13, after V lost 3 bases and J lost 11 bases. CDR3 length equals 15 residues. The CDR3 nucleotides read TGCAGTGCTAGGGCCTCTAGCGGGAGCGGAAGGCAGCAGTTCTTC. It yields the protein CSARASSGSGRQQFF.

Comments on this clonotype: The junction differs from germline at one of its ends, possibly a read error. The V call is TRBV2, the J call TRBJ1-3; 8 nucleotides align to TRBD1. The length of the CDR3 is 19 residues. The germline gives CDR1 SNHLY, CDR2 FYNNEI. In nucleotides, the CDR3 is TGTGCCAGCAGTCCCCCGGGGACAGGCGGAATTCTTTCTGGAAACACCATACATTTT. Protein sequence: CASSPPGTGGILSGNTIHF.

This clonotype was counted ten times or more. V gene TRBV7-2 combines with J gene TRBJ2-7; D uncertain. V was shortened by 7 bases and J by 3 bases, with 7 bases between the two germline ends. This CDR3 comprises 11 residues. Germline CDR1 reads SGHTA; CDR2 reads FQGNSA. The CDR3, as DNA: TGTGCCAGCACAACTTACTACGAGCAGTACTTC. This translates into CASTTYYEQYF.

Ten or more counts support this clonotype. This chain joins TRBV29-1 and TRBJ2-1; weak D call: TRBD2 (6 bases). The CDR3 extends over 12 amino acids. Germline loops: CDR1 SQVTM, CDR2 ANQGSEA. Trimming took off 8 bases at V and 4 bases at J, with 12 bases between the two ends. This CDR3 is CSPMGLYNEQFF. The CDR3 nucleotides read TGCAGCCCCATGGGACTTTACAATGAGCAGTTCTTC.

The table lists this clonotype with a few counts. The V gene is TRBV18, the J gene TRBJ1-2, with D possibly TRBD1 on 5 matching bases. Germline CDR1 and CDR2: KGHSH and LQKENI. Between the trimmed V and J ends, which lost 5 bases and 6 bases, there was a span of 7 bases. The CDR3 length is 11 residues. For the CDR3, the DNA is TGTGCCAGCTCAAGGGGAGATGGCTACACCTTC. Protein product: CASSRGDGYTF.